The T cell receptor (beta chain) described here comes from a study of radiotherapy plus CTLA-4 blockade in lung cancer. Whole-study results and caveats: The authors reported that early blood T cell clone dynamics, with interferon-beta, best predicted response.

TCRdb's copy holds only in-frame clones and misses some; the assay was immunoSEQ multiplex PCR. The sample comprises 65,000 to 90,000 clones, around 86% of which are singletons, and 35% to 45% rests with the top ten. A word on this clone: Its target is unknown.

Focal radiation plus CTLA-4 blockade with ipilimumab was given to patients with chemo-refractory metastatic non-small-cell lung cancer. The origin of this receptor is a human donor with non-small cell lung cancer that progressed on radiotherapy plus ipilimumab. The sequencing used peripheral blood, collected from a patient treated with radiotherapy plus ipilimumab.

CDR3 in amino acids: CASSIVGLAGVDEQFF. The CDR3 region has the DNA TGTGCCAGTAGTATTGTGGGACTAGCGGGAGTAGACGAGCAGTTCTTC. V is TRBV19 and J is TRBJ2-1; TRBD2 aligns across 14 bases. Trimming at V came to 3 bases and at J to 10 bases, leaving 8 bases not matched to a gene. The CDR3 spans 16 residues. The germline V gene encodes CDR1 LNHDA and CDR2 SQIVND (reference sequence).